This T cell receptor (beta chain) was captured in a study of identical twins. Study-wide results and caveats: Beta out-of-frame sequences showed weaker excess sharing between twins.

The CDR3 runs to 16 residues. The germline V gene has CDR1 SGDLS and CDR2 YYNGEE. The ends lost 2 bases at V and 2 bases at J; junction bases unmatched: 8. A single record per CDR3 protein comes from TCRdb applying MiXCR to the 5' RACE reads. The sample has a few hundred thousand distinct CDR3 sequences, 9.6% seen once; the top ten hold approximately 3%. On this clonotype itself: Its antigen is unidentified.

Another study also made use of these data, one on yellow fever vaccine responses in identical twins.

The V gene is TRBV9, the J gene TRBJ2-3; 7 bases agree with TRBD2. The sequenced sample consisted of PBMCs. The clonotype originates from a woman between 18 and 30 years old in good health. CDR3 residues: CASSVASGAYTDTQYF. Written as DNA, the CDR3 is TGTGCCAGCAGCGTTGCAAGCGGGGCATACACAGATACGCAGTATTTT.